A selection of T cell receptor beta chains follows, all from one sample in a study of blood T cells in healthy people across ages. TCRdb re-derived calls from the 5' RACE reads in MiXCR, one entry per CDR3 protein. The sample carries roughly 1,100,000 distinct CDR3 sequences, about 25% recorded once. Separately, the same data were catalogued under a study of T cells of mothers and their children.

The specimen sequenced was blood. All receptors derive from a girl under 10 years old in good health. Each CDR3 is given with its conserved first and last residue. D genes are given only for firm matches. Only some rows state a clone size, as once, few, many or a class for expanded clones.

clone_size j_call v_call d_call cdr3_nt cdr3_aa
. TRBJ2-5 TRBV7-9 . TGTGCCAGCAGCCACGGTCGACAGGTGGAGACCCAGTACTTC CASSHGRQVETQYF
few TRBJ1-5 TRBV28 . TGTGCCAGCAGTTTCGCAAGTCGCAATCGGCCCCAGCATTTT CASSFASRNRPQHF
. TRBJ2-1 TRBV28 TRBD2 TGTGCCACCTTTACGGGAGGGTTGGCAAATGAGCAGTTCTTC CATFTGGLANEQFF
few TRBJ2-7 TRBV20-1 . TGCAGTGCAGGGGACTTCTCCTACGAGCAGTACTTC CSAGDFSYEQYF
. TRBJ1-2 TRBV4-1 . TGCGCCAGCAGCCAAGAAGGGATTGGGGGGGTTCTGTATGGCTACACCTTC CASSQEGIGGVLYGYTF
few TRBJ1-5 TRBV6-2/TRBV6-3 . TGTGCCAGCAGTTACTGGGGGCTCAATCAGCCCCAGCATTTT CASSYWGLNQPQHF
. TRBJ2-1 TRBV6-5 . . CASVGAGANERFF
. TRBJ2-7 TRBV20-1 . TGCAGTGCTACCTCTTCAAACACCTACGAGCAGTACTTC CSATSSNTYEQYF
. TRBJ2-3 TRBV20-1 . TGCAGTGCTAGAGATCTCAAGGGGGTCACAGATACGCAGTATTTT CSARDLKGVTDTQYF
few TRBJ2-4 TRBV6-6 . TGTGCCAGCGGGGGAATGGGGGAGGCCAAAAACATTCAGTACTTC CASGGMGEAKNIQYF
few TRBJ2-7 TRBV13 . TGTGCCAGCAGCTTAGAGGTTAGTTCCCGCGAGCAGTACTTC CASSLEVSSREQYF
few TRBJ2-1 TRBV2 . TGTGCCAGCGTCCAGGAACAGTTGGGGGAGCAGTTCTTC CASVQEQLGEQFF
many TRBJ1-3 TRBV11-2 . TGTGCCAGCAGCTTAGAGGGGAGCTCTGGAAACACCATATATTTT CASSLEGSSGNTIYF
once TRBJ1-2 TRBV5-4 . TGTGCCAGCAGCTTGGGATCAGTTCGGGACAACCCTGGCTACACCTTC CASSLGSVRDNPGYTF
few TRBJ2-7 TRBV12-3/TRBV12-4 . TGTGCCAGCAGTCCCGTTTTGCAGGGCCCATACGAGCAGTACTTC CASSPVLQGPYEQYF
. TRBJ2-3 TRBV12-3/TRBV12-4 . TGTGCCAGCAGTTTAGCTACAGGGCCAGGAGGCACAGATACGCAGTATTTT CASSLATGPGGTDTQYF
few TRBJ2-7 TRBV6-1 . TGTGCCAGCAGCTCTAGGGTGGCGGGGGCCTCCTACGAGCAGTACTTC CASSSRVAGASYEQYF
. TRBJ2-5 TRBV27 . TGTGCCAGCAGTTCCTCGGACAGTCGAGGAGAGACCCAGTACTTC CASSSSDSRGETQYF
. TRBJ1-1 TRBV6-6 . TGTGCCAGCTCAAAGGGATCTGCTGAAGCTTTCTTT CASSKGSAEAFF
few TRBJ2-2 TRBV12-3/TRBV12-4 TRBD2 TGTGCCAGCAGTTGGGGGACTAGCGCTAACACCGGGGAGCTGTTTTTT CASSWGTSANTGELFF
. TRBJ2-7 TRBV9 TRBD2 TGTGCCAGCAGCGAGACTAGCGGGGAACCCGAGCAGTACTTC CASSETSGEPEQYF
few TRBJ1-1 TRBV29-1 . TGCAGCGTTATCGAGTACACTGAAGCTTTCTTT CSVIEYTEAFF
few TRBJ1-5 TRBV12-3/TRBV12-4 TRBD1 TGTGCCAGCAGTAAACCTTTAACAGGGGGCGGTCAGCCCCAGCATTTT CASSKPLTGGGQPQHF
few TRBJ1-6 TRBV12-3/TRBV12-4 TRBD1 TGTGCCAGCAGGACAGGGGCGTATTCACCCCTCCACTTT CASRTGAYSPLHF
few TRBJ2-5 TRBV7-2 . TGTGCCAGCAGCTTACGACAGGTCGGAGCAGAGACCCAGTACTTC CASSLRQVGAETQYF
few TRBJ2-1 TRBV25-1 . TGTGCCAGCAGTGACGATGAAGACAGGAGCTCCTACAATGAGCAGTTCTTC CASSDDEDRSSYNEQFF
few TRBJ2-3 TRBV4-3 TRBD2 TGCGCCAGCAGCCAGGGCGGGGGGCGCACAGATACGCGGTATTTT CASSQGGGRTDTRYF
few TRBJ2-1 TRBV11-1 . TGTGCCAGCAGCTTAGGGACGACTGGCTACAATGAGCAGTTCTTC CASSLGTTGYNEQFF
few TRBJ1-1 TRBV6-4 . TGTGCCAGCAGCAGGCAAACGAGTTGGGCTGAAGCTTTCTTT CASSRQTSWAEAFF
few TRBJ1-1 TRBV29-1 . TGCAGCGTTAGTAAGGGAGGGAACACTGAAGCTTTCTTT CSVSKGGNTEAFF
. TRBJ2-5 TRBV4-2 . TGTGCCAGCAGCCACGCCAGGGGGGCGAGGGTTTACTCACAAGAGACCCAGTACTTC CASSHARGARVYSQETQYF
many TRBJ2-7 TRBV9 TRBD2 TGTGCCAGCAGCATAAGCGGGGGCAACGACGAGCAGTACTTC CASSISGGNDEQYF
. TRBJ2-1 TRBV13 TRBD2 TGTGCCAGCAGCTTAGAGGCTAGCGGGGGATTCAATGAGCAGTTCTTC CASSLEASGGFNEQFF
. TRBJ2-7 TRBV6-5 . TGTGCTTGCCCCAGCGGCGAGCAGTACTTC CACPSGEQYF
many TRBJ2-5 TRBV3-1 . TGCGCCAGCAGCCAAGAATTAGGGGAGACCCAGTACTTC CASSQELGETQYF
few TRBJ2-3 TRBV29-1 . TGCAGCTCCCGACTTCACCTTAAAAGTGATACGCAGTATTTT CSSRLHLKSDTQYF
few TRBJ2-1 TRBV24-1 TRBD2 TGTGCCACCAGTGAGCGGGGGAATGAGCAGTTCTTC CATSERGNEQFF
. TRBJ1-2 TRBV29-1 . TGCAGCGCGTACAGGGAAGCTGATGGCTACACCTTC CSAYREADGYTF
. TRBJ1-2 TRBV12-2 . TGTGCAAGTCGCCCTTCGGATGGCTACACCTTC CASRPSDGYTF
. TRBJ2-1 TRBV5-8 TRBD2 TGTGCCAGCAGCTTGTTCTGGTTTAGCGGGGGGAGTGAGCAGTTCTTC CASSLFWFSGGSEQFF
few TRBJ2-5 TRBV11-1 TRBD1 TGTGCCAGCAGCTTCCCCCCGACAGGGGGCCGAGAGACCCAGTACTTC CASSFPPTGGRETQYF
. TRBJ2-5 TRBV25-1 . TGTGCCAGCTCCGAACACTGGTACCAAGAGACCCAGTACTTC CASSEHWYQETQYF
. TRBJ2-5 TRBV28 TRBD1 TGTGCCAGCAGTACTGGGGACAGGGCGGGTCAAGAGACCCAGTACTTC CASSTGDRAGQETQYF
once TRBJ2-3 TRBV12-3/TRBV12-4 . TGTGCCAGCAGTCTGAGGGGGAGAGGAGATGCGCAGTATTTC CASSLRGRGDAQYF